This T cell receptor beta chain derives from a study of OX40 agonist ivuxolimab in advanced cancers. The table came from immunoSEQ multiplex PCR; TCRdb's copy has only in-frame clones and leaves some out. The sample consists of around 68,000 clones, roughly 84% of them appearing once. The CDR3 sequence is 15 residues long. Germline lookup yields CDR1 SGHDT and CDR2 YYEEEE. With V trimmed by 0 bases and J by 4 bases, 4 bases remained unmatched. The source was CD4+ or CD8+ T cells sorted from blood, collected in a trial of the OX40 agonist ivuxolimab. The gene calls are TRBV5-6 and TRBJ1-2, with 9 bases fitting TRBD1. This receptor was identified in an adult with an advanced solid tumor such as melanoma, head and neck, liver or kidney cancer. The CDR3 DNA is TGTGCCAGCAGCTTGGCCGGGACAGGGCCCTATGGCTACACCTTC. This codes for CASSLAGTGPYGYTF.